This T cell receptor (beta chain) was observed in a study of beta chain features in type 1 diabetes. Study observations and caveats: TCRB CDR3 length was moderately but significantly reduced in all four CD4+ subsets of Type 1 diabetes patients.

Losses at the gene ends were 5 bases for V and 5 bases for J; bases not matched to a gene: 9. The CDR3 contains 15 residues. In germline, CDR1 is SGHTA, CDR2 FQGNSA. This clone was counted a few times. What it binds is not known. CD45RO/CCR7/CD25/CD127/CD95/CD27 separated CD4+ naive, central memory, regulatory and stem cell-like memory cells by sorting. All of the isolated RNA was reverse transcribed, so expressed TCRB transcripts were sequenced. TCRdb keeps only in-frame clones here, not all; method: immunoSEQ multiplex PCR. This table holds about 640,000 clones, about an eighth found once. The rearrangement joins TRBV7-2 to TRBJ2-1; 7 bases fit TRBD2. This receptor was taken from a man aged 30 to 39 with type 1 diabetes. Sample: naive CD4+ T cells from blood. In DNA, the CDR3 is TGTGCCAGCAGCCTGACCGGGACTATACACAATGAGCAGTTCTTC. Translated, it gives CASSLTGTIHNEQFF.